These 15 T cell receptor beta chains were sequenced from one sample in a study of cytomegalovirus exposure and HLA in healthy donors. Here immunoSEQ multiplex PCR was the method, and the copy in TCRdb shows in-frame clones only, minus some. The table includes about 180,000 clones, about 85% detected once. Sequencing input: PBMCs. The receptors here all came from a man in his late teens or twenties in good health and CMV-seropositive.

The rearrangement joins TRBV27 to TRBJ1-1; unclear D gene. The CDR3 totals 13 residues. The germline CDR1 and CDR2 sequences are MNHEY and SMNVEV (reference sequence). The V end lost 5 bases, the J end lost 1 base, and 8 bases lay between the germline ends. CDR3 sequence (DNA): TGTGCCAGCAGTCCTACAGAGAACACTGAAGCTTTCTTT. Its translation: CASSPTENTEAFF.

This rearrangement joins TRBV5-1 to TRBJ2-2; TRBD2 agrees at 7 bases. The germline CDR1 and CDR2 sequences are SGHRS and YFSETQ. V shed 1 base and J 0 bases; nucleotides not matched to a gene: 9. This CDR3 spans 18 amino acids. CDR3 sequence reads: CASSLRRRELSNTGELFF. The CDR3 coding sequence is TGCGCCAGCAGCTTGAGACGGCGGGAGCTCTCGAACACCGGGGAGCTGTTTTTT.

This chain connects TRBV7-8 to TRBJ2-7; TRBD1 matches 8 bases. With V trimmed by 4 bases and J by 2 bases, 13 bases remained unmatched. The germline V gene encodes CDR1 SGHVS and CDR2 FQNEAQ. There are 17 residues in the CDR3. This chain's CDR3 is CASSSRTGSTSPYEQYF. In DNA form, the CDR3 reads TGTGCCAGCAGCTCTCGGACAGGGAGCACCAGTCCCTACGAGCAGTACTTC.

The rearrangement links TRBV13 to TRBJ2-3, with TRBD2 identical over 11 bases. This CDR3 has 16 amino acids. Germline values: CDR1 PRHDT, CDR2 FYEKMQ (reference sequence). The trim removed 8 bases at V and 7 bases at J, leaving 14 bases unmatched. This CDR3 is CASSNSGTSGHYTQYF. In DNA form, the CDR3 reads TGTGCCAGCTCTAATTCTGGGACTAGCGGCCACTATACGCAGTATTTT. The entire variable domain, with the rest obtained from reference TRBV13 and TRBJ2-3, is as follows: AAGVIQSPRHLIKEKRETATLKCYPIPRHDTVYWYQQGPGQDPQFLISFYEKMQSDKGSIPDRFSAQQFSDYHSELNMSSLELGDSALYFCASSNSGTSGHYTQYFGPGTRLTVL.

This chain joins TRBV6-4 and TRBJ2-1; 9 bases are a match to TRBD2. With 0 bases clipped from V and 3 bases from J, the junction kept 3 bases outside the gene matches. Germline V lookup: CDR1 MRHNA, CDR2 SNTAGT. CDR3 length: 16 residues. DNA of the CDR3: TGTGCCAGCAGTGACTCGGCTAGCGGGGACTACAATGAGCAGTTCTTC. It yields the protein CASSDSASGDYNEQFF.

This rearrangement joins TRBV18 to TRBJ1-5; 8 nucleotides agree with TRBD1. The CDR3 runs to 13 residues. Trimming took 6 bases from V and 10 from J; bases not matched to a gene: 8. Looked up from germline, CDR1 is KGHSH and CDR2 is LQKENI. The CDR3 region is CASSEGQDRPQHF. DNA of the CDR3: TGTGCCAGCTCGGAGGGACAGGATCGACCCCAGCATTTT.

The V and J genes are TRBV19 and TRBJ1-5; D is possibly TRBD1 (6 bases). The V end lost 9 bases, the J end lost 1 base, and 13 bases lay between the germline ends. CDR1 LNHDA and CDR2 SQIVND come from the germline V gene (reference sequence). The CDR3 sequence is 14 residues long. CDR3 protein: CASGRDTSNQPQHF. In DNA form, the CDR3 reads TGTGCCAGCGGACGGGACACCAGCAATCAGCCCCAGCATTTT.

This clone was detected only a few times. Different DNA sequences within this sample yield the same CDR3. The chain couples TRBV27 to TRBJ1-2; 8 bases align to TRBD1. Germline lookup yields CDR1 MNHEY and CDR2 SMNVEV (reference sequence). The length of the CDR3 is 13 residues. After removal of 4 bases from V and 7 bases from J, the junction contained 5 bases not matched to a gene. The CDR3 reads CASSYGQGGGYTF. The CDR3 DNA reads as TGTGCCAGCAGTTACGGACAGGGAGGTGGCTACACCTTC.

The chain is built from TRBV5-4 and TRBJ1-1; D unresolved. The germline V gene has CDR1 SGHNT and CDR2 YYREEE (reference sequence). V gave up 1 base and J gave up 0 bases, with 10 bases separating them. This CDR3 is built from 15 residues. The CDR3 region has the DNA TGTGCCAGCAGCTTGCCGGCGGGCTTGAACACTGAAGCTTTCTTT. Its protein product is CASSLPAGLNTEAFF.

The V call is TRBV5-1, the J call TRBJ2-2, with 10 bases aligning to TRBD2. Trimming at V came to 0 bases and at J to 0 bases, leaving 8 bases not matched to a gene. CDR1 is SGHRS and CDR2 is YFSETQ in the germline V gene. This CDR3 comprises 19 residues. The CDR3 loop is CASSLERAGGPANTGELFF. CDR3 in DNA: TGCGCCAGCAGCTTGGAGCGAGCGGGAGGGCCCGCGAACACCGGGGAGCTGTTTTTT.

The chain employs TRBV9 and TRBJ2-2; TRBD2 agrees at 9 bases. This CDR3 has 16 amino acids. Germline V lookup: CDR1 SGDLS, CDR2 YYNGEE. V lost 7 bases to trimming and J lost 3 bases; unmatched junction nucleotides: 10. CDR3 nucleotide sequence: TGTGCCAGCGGTTGGCGGGGGGGCCGGGACACCGGGGAGCTGTTTTTT. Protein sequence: CASGWRGGRDTGELFF.

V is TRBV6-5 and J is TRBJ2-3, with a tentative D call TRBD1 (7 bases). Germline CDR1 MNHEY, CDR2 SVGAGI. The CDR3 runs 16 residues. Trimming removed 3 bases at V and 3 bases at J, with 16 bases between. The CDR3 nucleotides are TGTGCCAGCAGTTATGCGGGAAGGGGGCAAACAGATACGCAGTATTTT. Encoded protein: CASSYAGRGQTDTQYF.

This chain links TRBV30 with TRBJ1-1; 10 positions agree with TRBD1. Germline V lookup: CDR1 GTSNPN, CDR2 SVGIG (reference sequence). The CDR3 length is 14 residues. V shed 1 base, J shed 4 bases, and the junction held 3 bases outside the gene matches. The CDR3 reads CAWSEGTGVTEAFF. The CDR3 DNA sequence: TGTGCCTGGAGTGAAGGGACAGGGGTCACTGAAGCTTTCTTT.

CDR3 coding DNA: TGTGCCAGCAGCGAGACCGGGACTAGCGGCACAGATACGCAGTATTTT. Its translation is CASSETGTSGTDTQYF. This chain uses TRBV9 with TRBJ2-3, with 10 positions matching TRBD2. CDR3 size: 16 residues. In germline, CDR1 is SGDLS, CDR2 YYNGEE. The V segment lost 3 bases and the J segment 1 base; nucleotides outside the gene matches: 5.

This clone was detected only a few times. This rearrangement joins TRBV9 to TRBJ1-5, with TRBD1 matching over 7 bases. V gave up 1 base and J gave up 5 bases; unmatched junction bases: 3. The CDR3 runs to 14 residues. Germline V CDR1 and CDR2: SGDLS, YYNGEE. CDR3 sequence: CASSVRDRDQPQHF. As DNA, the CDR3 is TGTGCCAGCAGCGTAAGAGACAGGGATCAGCCCCAGCATTTT.